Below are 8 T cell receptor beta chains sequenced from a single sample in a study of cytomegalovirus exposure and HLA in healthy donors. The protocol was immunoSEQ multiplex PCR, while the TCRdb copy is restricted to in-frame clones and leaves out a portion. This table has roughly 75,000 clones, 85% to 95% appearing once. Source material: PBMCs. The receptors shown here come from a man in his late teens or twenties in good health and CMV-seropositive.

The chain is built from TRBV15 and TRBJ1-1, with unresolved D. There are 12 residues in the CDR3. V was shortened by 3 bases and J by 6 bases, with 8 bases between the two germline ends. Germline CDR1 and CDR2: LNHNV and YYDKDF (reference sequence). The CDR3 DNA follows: TGTGCCACCAGCAGGCCCCCGGCTGAAGCTTTCTTT. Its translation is CATSRPPAEAFF.

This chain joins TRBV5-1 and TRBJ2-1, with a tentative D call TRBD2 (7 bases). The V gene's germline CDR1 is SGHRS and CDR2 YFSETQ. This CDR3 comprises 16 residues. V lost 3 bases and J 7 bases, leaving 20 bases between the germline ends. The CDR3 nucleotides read TGCGCCAGCAGCTATTGGGGTTCGGGGGGCGCGAATGAGCAGTTCTTC. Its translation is CASSYWGSGGANEQFF.

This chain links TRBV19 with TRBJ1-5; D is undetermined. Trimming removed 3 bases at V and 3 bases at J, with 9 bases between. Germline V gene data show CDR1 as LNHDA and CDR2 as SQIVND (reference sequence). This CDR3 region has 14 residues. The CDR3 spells CASSILSTNQPQHF. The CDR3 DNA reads TGTGCCAGTAGTATTCTCTCTACCAATCAGCCCCAGCATTTT. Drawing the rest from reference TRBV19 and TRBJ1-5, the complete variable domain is DGGITQSPKYLFRKEGQNVTLSCEQNLNHDAMYWYRQDPGQGLRLIYYSQIVNDFQKGDIAEGYSVSREKKESFPLTVTSAQKNPTAFYLCASSILSTNQPQHFGDGTRLSIL.

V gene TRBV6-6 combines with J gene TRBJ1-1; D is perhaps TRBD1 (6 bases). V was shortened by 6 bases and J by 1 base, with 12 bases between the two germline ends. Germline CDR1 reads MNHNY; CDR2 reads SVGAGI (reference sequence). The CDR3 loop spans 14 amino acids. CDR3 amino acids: CASSRGFENTEAFF. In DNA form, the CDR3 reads TGTGCCAGCAGCAGGGGTTTTGAGAACACTGAAGCTTTCTTT.

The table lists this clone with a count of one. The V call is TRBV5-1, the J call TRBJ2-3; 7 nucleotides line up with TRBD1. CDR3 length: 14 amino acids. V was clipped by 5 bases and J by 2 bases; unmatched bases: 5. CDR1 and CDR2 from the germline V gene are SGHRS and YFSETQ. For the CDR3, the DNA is TGCGCCAGCAGTGGGACAGCGCTCACAGATACGCAGTATTTT. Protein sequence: CASSGTALTDTQYF. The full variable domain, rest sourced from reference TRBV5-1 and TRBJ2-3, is KAGVTQTPRYLIKTRGQQVTLSCSPISGHRSVSWYQQTPGQGLQFLFEYFSETQRNKGNFPGRFSGRQFSNSRSEMNVSTLELGDSALYLCASSGTALTDTQYFGPGTRLTVL.

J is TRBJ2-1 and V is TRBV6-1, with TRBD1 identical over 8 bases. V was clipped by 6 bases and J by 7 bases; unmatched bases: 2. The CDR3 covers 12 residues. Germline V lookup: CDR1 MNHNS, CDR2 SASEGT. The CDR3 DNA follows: TGTGCCAGCAGCCGGGACAGGAATGAGCAGTTCTTC. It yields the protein CASSRDRNEQFF.

The CDR3 reads CASSAGEGEKLFF. The CDR3 DNA sequence: TGTGCCAGTAGTGCGGGAGAGGGTGAAAAACTGTTTTTT. The chain recombines TRBV19 with TRBJ1-4; D gene uncertain. The CDR3 spans 13 residues. Deletions cut 5 bases from V and 7 bases from J, with 11 bases between. In germline, CDR1 is LNHDA, CDR2 SQIVND (reference sequence).

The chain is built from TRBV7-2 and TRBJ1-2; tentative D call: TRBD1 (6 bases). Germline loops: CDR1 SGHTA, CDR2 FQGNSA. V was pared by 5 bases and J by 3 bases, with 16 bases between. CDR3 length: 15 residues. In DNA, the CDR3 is TGTGCCAGCAGCACCCAGGCTGGGGGCCACTATGGCTACACCTTC. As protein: CASSTQAGGHYGYTF.